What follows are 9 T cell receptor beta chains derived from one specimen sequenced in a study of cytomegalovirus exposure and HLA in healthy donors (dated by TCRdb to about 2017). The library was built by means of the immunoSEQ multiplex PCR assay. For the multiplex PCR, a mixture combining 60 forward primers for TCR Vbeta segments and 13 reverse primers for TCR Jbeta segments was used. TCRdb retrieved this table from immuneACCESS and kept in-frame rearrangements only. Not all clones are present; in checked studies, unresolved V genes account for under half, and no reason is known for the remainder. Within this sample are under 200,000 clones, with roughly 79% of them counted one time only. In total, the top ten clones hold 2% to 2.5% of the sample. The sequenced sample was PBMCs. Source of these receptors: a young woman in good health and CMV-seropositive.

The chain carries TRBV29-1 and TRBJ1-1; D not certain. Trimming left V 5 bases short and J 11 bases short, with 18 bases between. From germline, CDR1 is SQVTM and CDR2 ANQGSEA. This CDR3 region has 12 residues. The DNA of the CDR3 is TGCAGCGTTTGGGGAGTAGGCCTGGGGGCTTTCTTT. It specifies CSVWGVGLGAFF.

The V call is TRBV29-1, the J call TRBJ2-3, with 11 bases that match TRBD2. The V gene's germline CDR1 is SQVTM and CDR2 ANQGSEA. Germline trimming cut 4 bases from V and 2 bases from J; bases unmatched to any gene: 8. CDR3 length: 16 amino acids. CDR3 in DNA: TGCAGCGTTGCCGGGACTAGCGGAGGAAACACAGATACGCAGTATTTT. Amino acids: CSVAGTSGGNTDTQYF.

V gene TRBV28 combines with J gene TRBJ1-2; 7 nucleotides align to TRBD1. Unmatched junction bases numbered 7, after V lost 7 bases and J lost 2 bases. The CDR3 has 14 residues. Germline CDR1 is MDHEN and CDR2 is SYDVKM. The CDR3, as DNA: TGTGCCAGCAAGGGGGCGGCAGAGAACTATGGCTACACCTTC. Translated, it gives CASKGAAENYGYTF.

The CDR3 nucleotides are TGTGCCAGCGAGATGGGGGGGGCGAACACTGAAGCTTTCTTT. This gives the protein CASEMGGANTEAFF. The V call is TRBV19, the J call TRBJ1-1, with D maybe TRBD1 (6 bases). V was cut by 9 bases and J by 1 base, with 15 bases left in between. The CDR3 length is 14 residues. Germline V gene lookup returns CDR1 LNHDA and CDR2 SQIVND (reference sequence).

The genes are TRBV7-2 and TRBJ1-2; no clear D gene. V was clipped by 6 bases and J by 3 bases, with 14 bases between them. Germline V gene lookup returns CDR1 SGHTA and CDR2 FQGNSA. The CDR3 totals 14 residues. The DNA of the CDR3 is TGTGCCAGCAGTATATTGGACTGGGACTATGGCTACACCTTC. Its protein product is CASSILDWDYGYTF.

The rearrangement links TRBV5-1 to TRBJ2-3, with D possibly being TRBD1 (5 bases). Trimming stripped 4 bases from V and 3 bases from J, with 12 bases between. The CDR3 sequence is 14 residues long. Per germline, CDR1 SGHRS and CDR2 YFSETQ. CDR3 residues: CASSPKQGTDTQYF. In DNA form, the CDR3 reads TGCGCCAGCAGCCCTAAGCAGGGAACAGATACGCAGTATTTT.

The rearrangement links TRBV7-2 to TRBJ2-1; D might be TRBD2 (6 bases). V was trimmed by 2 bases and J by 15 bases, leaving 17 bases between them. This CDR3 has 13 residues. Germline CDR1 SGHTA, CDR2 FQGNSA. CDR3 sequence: CASSLYGTPTPFF. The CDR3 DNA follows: TGTGCCAGCAGCTTATACGGGACTCCGACCCCGTTCTTC.

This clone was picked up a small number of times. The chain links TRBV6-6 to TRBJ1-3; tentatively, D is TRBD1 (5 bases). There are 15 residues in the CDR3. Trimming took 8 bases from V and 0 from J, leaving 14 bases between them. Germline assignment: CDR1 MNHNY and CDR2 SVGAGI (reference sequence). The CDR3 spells CASGYRLRSGNTIYF. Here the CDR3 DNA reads TGTGCCAGCGGGTACAGGCTCCGCTCTGGAAACACCATATATTTT.

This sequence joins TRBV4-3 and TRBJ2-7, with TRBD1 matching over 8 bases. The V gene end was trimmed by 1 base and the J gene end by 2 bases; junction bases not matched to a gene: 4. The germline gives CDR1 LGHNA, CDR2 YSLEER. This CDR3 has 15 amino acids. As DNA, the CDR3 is TGCGCCAGCAGCCAAGTTACAGGGGGTGCCTACGAGCAGTACTTC. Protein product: CASSQVTGGAYEQYF.